The sequence of this T cell receptor beta chain was determined in a study of T cells in Graves' hyperthyroidism and ophthalmopathy. The investigators amplified TCR beta CDR3 regions from RNA transcripts. Using the HTBI primer set, a first-round RT-PCR was run on the TCR CDR3. A single record per CDR3 protein comes from TCRdb applying MiXCR to the multiplex PCR reads. The sample holds roughly 360,000 distinct CDR3 sequences, roughly 13% seen once. This clonotype occurred many times. For the diagnoses, clinical symptoms, serum thyroxine and TRAb, thyroid ultrasound and orbital computed tomography were used. This clonotype was obtained from a man aged 25 to 40 with Graves' hyperthyroidism that later progressed to Graves' ophthalmopathy. What was sequenced was blood.

The CDR3 region is CASSRTGVTYEQYF. In nucleotides, the CDR3 is TGTGCCAGCAGTCGGACAGGAGTTACCTACGAGCAGTACTTC. The V call is TRBV28, the J call TRBJ2-7, with 7 bases aligning to TRBD1. Germline CDR1 is MDHEN and CDR2 is SYDVKM. The V and J ends lost 5 bases and 2 bases, in that order; junction bases with no gene match: 6. There are 14 residues in the CDR3.